These 2 T cell receptor beta chains originate from one sample sequenced in a study of cytomegalovirus exposure and HLA in healthy donors. The PCR contained 60 Vbeta and 13 Jbeta primers. Sequenced by immunoSEQ multiplex PCR; TCRdb stores in-frame clones only, minus some. There are 100,000 to 150,000 clones in the sample; around four fifths occur only once, and approximately 10% lies in the top ten. The sample comprised PBMCs. Receptors were obtained from a male donor in good health and CMV-seropositive.

This clone has only one observation. The V call is TRBV10-3, the J call TRBJ2-3; 10 bases agree with TRBD2. Per the germline V gene, CDR1 is ENHRY and CDR2 is SYGVKD. This CDR3 is 15 amino acids long. Germline trimming cut 6 bases from V and 3 bases from J; bases unmatched to any gene: 6. Here the CDR3 DNA reads TGTGCCATCAGCTACGGGACTAGCGAGACAGATACGCAGTATTTT. Encoded protein: CAISYGTSETDTQYF.

Concerning this clone itself: The junction departs from the called germline gene at one end, perhaps through a read error. This chain joins TRBV7-2 and TRBJ2-1; D not resolved. The CDR3 has 15 residues. Germline CDR1 SGHTA, CDR2 FQGNSA. CDR3 nucleotide sequence: TGTGTCAGCAGCTTATCCGCCAGCGTAAACAATGAGCAGTTCTTC. Translation: CVSSLSASVNNEQFF. Based on the CDR3 plus reference TRBV7-2 and TRBJ2-1, the full variable domain is GAGVSQSPSNKVTEKGKDVELRCDPISGHTALYWYRQSLGQGLEFLIYFQGNSAPDKSGLPSDRFSAERTGGSVSTLTIQRTQQEDSAVYLCVSSLSASVNNEQFFGPGTRLTVL.